This entry concerns a single T cell receptor (beta chain). In its sample, this clone was seen a few times. It lacks a known antigen. No clone much larger than this one lies a single base away; base qualities are absent. The CDR3 regions of human TCRbeta chains were analyzed by immunosequencing. On the authors' methods: TCRs in the repertoires were matched against a reference library of SARS-CoV-2-specific TCRs that had been generated with the MIRA antigen-specificity platform. Breadth meant the fraction of unique TCRs that were SARS-CoV-2-associated, whereas depth meant the fraction of total T cells that were SARS-CoV-2-associated. Using the MIRA data, each spike-specific TCR was assigned both to the spike region to which the TCR was reactive and to a CD4 or CD8 class. Log10-transformed breadth and depth values were compared by one-way ANOVA with Sidak's multiple comparisons tests. TCRdb obtained this table from immuneACCESS and retained in-frame rearrangements with V and J assigned. These tables miss some clones; where compared with another copy, unresolved V genes account for less than half of the shortfall, and the remainder is unexplained. D and trimming were read from the DNA, whereas the V and J calls and clone size are those reported in that table. For this sample the table gives about 73,000 clones, of which 85% to 90% were detected only once. The ten largest make up about a tenth of the sample.

These data are taken from a study of T cell responses to AZD1222 COVID-19 vaccine (dated by TCRdb to the early 2020s). A note on the overall study: TCR sequencing was performed for 230 to 250 trial participants, of whom around 200 were given two doses of AZD1222 and approximately 26 were given two doses of MenACWY control vaccine. Trial participants were enrolled by age into subgroups of 18-55, 56-69 and 70-plus years, and around 140, 26 and 57 TCR-sequenced participants, respectively, were included in these subgroups.

Reading from cysteine to phenylalanine, the CDR3 counts 16 amino acids. This entry keeps only the CDR3 DNA: 48 bases, framed from base 1. Ends trimmed: V by 4 bases, J by 1 base; bases unmatched to a gene: 6. In the germline V gene (reference sequence), CDR1 corresponds to LNHDA and CDR2 to SQIVND. This specimen's time point label, interpreted: about 28 days (+/-7) after the second vaccine dose. AZD1222 recipients whose second dose came at about 4 weeks and those whose second dose came at about 12 weeks were combined into one group, since spike-specific TCR depth and breadth did not differ between the two schedules. Samples from vaccinated people were obtained from the UK trials COV001 and COV002, which included a single-blind randomized controlled phase 2/3 trial of AZD1222 (ChAdOx1 nCoV-19) in healthy adults. For TCRbeta chain sequencing, PBMC samples were collected from trial participants at day 0 and at day 28 after the second dose.

Points the paper makes about the study in general: Nearly half of unique spike-specific TCRs reportedly recognized epitopes outside regions mutated in the B.1.351 and B.1.1.7 variants. In the small 56-69-year group, the increase in depth fell short of significance, most likely because of low power. A significant rise in spike-specific TCR breadth and depth was observed after two AZD1222 doses relative to day 0 and relative to MenACWY recipients. No day 14 peak-response samples were available, so repertoires were characterized only after the peak T cell response. Only five or six AZD1222 recipients were SARS-CoV-2 seropositive at baseline, limiting conclusions about previously exposed vaccinees. Participants were mostly white British and included more females than males, and it was suggested by the authors that clonal diversity may have been underestimated. The vaccine-associated CD4 TCRs covered the entire spike protein, and the dominant responses fell in regions 160-218 and 743-854.

This chain joins TRBV19 to TRBJ1-5; the central 8 bases match TRBD1. The sample here was peripheral blood, taken 28 days after the second AZD1222 dose. This clonotype was obtained from an adult who received the AZD1222 COVID-19 vaccine. The CDR3 reads CASSTGGDMSNQPQHF. The DNA reads as follows: TGTGCCAGTAGTACAGGGGGCGATATGAGCAATCAGCCCCAGCATTTT.